The 18 T cell receptor beta chains reported below all come from one sample, sequenced in a study of cytomegalovirus exposure and HLA in healthy donors. PCR employed 60 Vbeta and 13 Jbeta primers. The table came from immunoSEQ multiplex PCR; TCRdb's copy has only in-frame clones and leaves some out. The sample holds 100,000 to 150,000 clones, around three quarters seen once. The sample consisted of PBMCs. These receptor sequences come from a young man in good health and CMV-seronegative.

CDR3 protein: CASSETSYHEQYF. The CDR3 DNA reads as TGTGCCAGCAGTGAAACTAGCTACCACGAGCAGTACTTC. The V and J genes are TRBV6-1 and TRBJ2-7; tentative D call: TRBD2 (6 bases). The germline V gene has CDR1 MNHNS and CDR2 SASEGT. The germline V and J ends were trimmed by 2 bases and 5 bases, with 10 bases remaining between them. CDR3 length equals 13 residues.

The J gene is TRBJ2-2, the V gene TRBV5-6; perhaps TRBD1 as D (5 bases). CDR1 and CDR2 from the germline V gene are SGHDT and YYEEEE. The CDR3 is 15 amino acids. Between the trimmed V and J ends, which lost 4 bases and 3 bases, there was a span of 13 bases. CDR3 protein: CASSKALGHTGELFF. The CDR3 DNA follows: TGTGCCAGCAGCAAGGCTTTGGGGCACACCGGGGAGCTGTTTTTT.

The chain uses TRBV6-5 and TRBJ1-2, with 7 bases identical to TRBD1. The ends lost 6 bases at V and 0 bases at J; junction bases unmatched: 4. There are 14 residues in the CDR3. Germline CDR1 MNHEY, CDR2 SVGAGI. The CDR3 sequence is CASRETGTNYGYTF. CDR3 coding DNA: TGTGCCAGCAGGGAGACAGGGACTAACTATGGCTACACCTTC.

This sequence joins TRBV27 and TRBJ2-1; no clear D. CDR1 is MNHEY and CDR2 is SMNVEV in the germline V gene (reference sequence). Trimming stripped 2 bases from V and 2 bases from J, with 7 bases between. The CDR3 has 14 amino acids. The CDR3 reads CASSLGLTYNEQFF. The CDR3 DNA reads as TGTGCCAGCAGTTTAGGGCTGACCTACAATGAGCAGTTCTTC.

The chain recombines TRBV10-2 with TRBJ1-5; 7 bases are shared with TRBD1. J was trimmed by 2 bases and V by 4 bases; bases with no gene match: 14. Germline V gene sequence: CDR1 WSHSY, CDR2 SAAADI. This CDR3 is built from 18 residues. In DNA, the CDR3 is TGCGCCAGCAGTGCTGAGGCCAGGGGGTTGAATCGCAATCAGCCCCAGCATTTT. The encoded protein is CASSAEARGLNRNQPQHF.

This clone was counted once. This rearrangement joins TRBV15 to TRBJ2-5; 7 bases line up with TRBD1. Per the germline V gene, CDR1 is LNHNV and CDR2 is YYDKDF (reference sequence). V trimming: 5 bases; J trimming: 2 bases; junction bases outside the gene matches: 2. The CDR3 extends over 13 amino acids. This CDR3 reads CATSEGQQETQYF. In DNA, the CDR3 is TGTGCCACCAGCGAGGGACAGCAAGAGACCCAGTACTTC.

The chain recombines TRBV27 with TRBJ1-6; no firm D call. Trimming cost V 0 bases and J 4 bases, with 10 bases left between them. CDR1 and CDR2 from the germline V gene are MNHEY and SMNVEV (reference sequence). This CDR3 has 16 residues. The CDR3 sequence is CASSLSMRHYNSPLHF. The CDR3 DNA sequence: TGTGCCAGCAGTTTATCGATGCGCCATTATAATTCACCCCTCCACTTT.

The rearrangement links TRBV29-1 to TRBJ2-7; 10 bases agree with TRBD1. Germline V CDR1 and CDR2: SQVTM, ANQGSEA. J was trimmed by 3 bases and V by 0 bases; bases with no gene match: 8. This CDR3 is 16 amino acids long. CDR3 sequence: CSVEEPGTGEYYEQYF. CDR3 DNA sequence: TGCAGCGTTGAAGAACCCGGGACAGGGGAATACTACGAGCAGTACTTC.

This clone was recorded only once. The J gene is TRBJ2-1, the V gene TRBV11-2; 7 nucleotides align to TRBD2. The germline V gene encodes CDR1 SGHAT and CDR2 FQNNGV. The J segment lost 5 bases and the V segment lost 3 bases, leaving 7 bases of the junction unmatched. The CDR3 loop spans 15 amino acids. The CDR3 coding sequence is TGTGCCAGCAGCTTTGCTCGGCTAGCGGACAATGAGCAGTTCTTC. It yields the protein CASSFARLADNEQFF.

This clone was counted only a few times. The chain has TRBV5-1 and TRBJ2-3; 8 nucleotides line up with TRBD2. The CDR3 loop spans 14 amino acids. The germline V gene has CDR1 SGHRS and CDR2 YFSETQ. V shed 8 bases, J shed 0 bases, and the junction held 5 bases outside the gene matches. CDR3 protein: CASNRGGSTDTQYF. Written as DNA, the CDR3 is TGCGCCAGTAATCGGGGGGGTAGCACAGATACGCAGTATTTT.

The chain joins TRBV4-2 to TRBJ2-1; 9 nucleotides match TRBD2. Trimming took 8 bases from V and 0 from J; bases not matched to a gene: 5. CDR1 LGHNA and CDR2 YNFKEQ come from the germline V gene. This CDR3 spans 15 amino acids. CDR3 nucleotides: TGTGCCAGCGCCATAGCGGGAGTCTCCTACAATGAGCAGTTCTTC. Residues: CASAIAGVSYNEQFF.

The chain combines TRBV10-2 with TRBJ2-7, with TRBD1 matching 9 bases. Germline V gene sequence: CDR1 WSHSY, CDR2 SAAADI. Germline trimming cut 6 bases from V and 3 bases from J; bases unmatched to any gene: 6. The CDR3 is made up of 14 amino acids. CDR3 sequence (DNA): TGCGCCAGCAGGACCGGGACAGGGAACTACGAGCAGTACTTC. This sequence encodes CASRTGTGNYEQYF.

V and J are TRBV9 and TRBJ1-1, with 8 bases aligning to TRBD1. Germline V CDR1 and CDR2: SGDLS, YYNGEE. J lost 10 bases, V lost 4 bases, and 6 bases had no gene match. The CDR3 has 12 residues. The chain's CDR3 is CASSPGTGLAFF. In DNA, the CDR3 is TGTGCCAGCAGCCCCGGGACAGGATTAGCTTTCTTT.

The V and J genes are TRBV28 and TRBJ1-2; a possible D gene is TRBD1 (5 bases). Deletions cut 7 bases from V and 6 bases from J, with 15 bases between. CDR3 length equals 13 residues. Germline lookup yields CDR1 MDHEN and CDR2 SYDVKM. As DNA, the CDR3 is TGTGCCAGCAAATCAGGGATGAAGGATGGCTACACCTTC. Protein sequence: CASKSGMKDGYTF.

This clone has a handful of counts. The CDR3 region is CASSSNGLALYEQFF. Written as DNA, the CDR3 is TGTGCCAGTAGCTCCAATGGACTAGCTCTATATGAGCAGTTCTTC. The chain combines TRBV19 with TRBJ2-1, with TRBD2 matching 8 bases. Germline CDR1 reads LNHDA; CDR2 reads SQIVND (reference sequence). The CDR3 runs to 15 residues. Trimming cost V 6 bases and J 8 bases; bases outside gene matches: 12.

There are a few counts of this clone. The CDR3 loop is CASSLRGDQPQHF. Here the CDR3 DNA reads TGTGCCAGCAGCCTCAGGGGTGATCAGCCCCAGCATTTT. The J gene is TRBJ1-5, the V gene TRBV21-1; the tabulated D call, TRBD1, remains unverified against the DNA. TRBV21-1 has pseudogene status. The CDR3 has 13 residues.

CDR3 region: CASSVEWGSEKLFF. CDR3 in DNA: TGTGCCAGCAGCGTAGAGTGGGGCTCGGAAAAACTGTTTTTT. The chain is built from TRBV9 and TRBJ1-4, with D maybe TRBD1 (5 bases). V was clipped by 0 bases and J by 8 bases, with 11 bases between them. The CDR3 contains 14 residues. CDR1 is SGDLS and CDR2 is YYNGEE in the germline V gene.

The V gene is TRBV19, the J gene TRBJ2-2; D perhaps matches TRBD2 (5 bases). V was clipped by 3 bases and J by 3 bases, with 11 bases between them. Germline assignment: CDR1 LNHDA and CDR2 SQIVND (reference sequence). The CDR3 totals 15 residues. The CDR3 nucleotides read TGTGCCAGTAGTATGAGGGAGAAGGACACCGGGGAGCTGTTTTTT. Encoded protein: CASSMREKDTGELFF.